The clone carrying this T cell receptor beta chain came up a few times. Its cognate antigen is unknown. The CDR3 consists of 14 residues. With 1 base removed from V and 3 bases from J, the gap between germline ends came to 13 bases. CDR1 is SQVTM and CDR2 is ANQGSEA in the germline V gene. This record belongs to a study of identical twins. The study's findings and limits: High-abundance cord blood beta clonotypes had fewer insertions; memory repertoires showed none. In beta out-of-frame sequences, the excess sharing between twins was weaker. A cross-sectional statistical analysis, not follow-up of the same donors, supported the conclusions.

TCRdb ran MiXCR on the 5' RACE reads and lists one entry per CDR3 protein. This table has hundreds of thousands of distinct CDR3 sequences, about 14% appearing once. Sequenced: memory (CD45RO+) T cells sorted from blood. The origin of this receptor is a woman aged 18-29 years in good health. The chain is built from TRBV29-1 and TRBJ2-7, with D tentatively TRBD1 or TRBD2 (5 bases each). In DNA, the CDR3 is TGCAGCGTTGAAGGGGTGGGTGGGGGCTACGAGCAGTACTTC. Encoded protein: CSVEGVGGGYEQYF.